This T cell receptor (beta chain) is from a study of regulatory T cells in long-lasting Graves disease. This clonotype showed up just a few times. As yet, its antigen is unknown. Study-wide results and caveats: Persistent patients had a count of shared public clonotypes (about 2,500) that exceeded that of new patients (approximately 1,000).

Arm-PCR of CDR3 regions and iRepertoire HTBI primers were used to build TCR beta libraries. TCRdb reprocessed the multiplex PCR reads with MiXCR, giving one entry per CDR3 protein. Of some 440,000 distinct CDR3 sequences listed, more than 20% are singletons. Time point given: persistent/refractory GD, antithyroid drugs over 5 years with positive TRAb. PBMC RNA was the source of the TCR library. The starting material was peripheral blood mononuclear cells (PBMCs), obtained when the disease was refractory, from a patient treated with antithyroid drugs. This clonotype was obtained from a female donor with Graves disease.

CDR3 loop: CASSDTGLPETQYF. The CDR3 coding sequence is TGTGCCAGCAGCGACACGGGACTTCCGGAGACCCAGTACTTC. The chain is built from TRBV7-9 and TRBJ2-5, with TRBD2 as a possible D gene (6 bases). The CDR3 has 14 residues. Germline V lookup: CDR1 SEHNR, CDR2 FQNEAQ (reference sequence). V gave up 5 bases and J gave up 5 bases, with 15 bases separating them.